This TCR beta chain was recorded in a study of OX40 agonist ivuxolimab in advanced cancers. Study-level background: Participants could have had prior anti-PD-1, anti-PD-L1 or anti-CTLA-4 therapy, and around 43% had some. Findings and caveats of the study: CD8+ T cells showed, on average, more clonal expansion than CD4+ cells. At 0.1 to 3.0 mg/kg and by week 6, clonal expansion occurred in CD4+ and CD8+ blood T cells.

With regard to this clone: Antigen unknown.

Assay: immunoSEQ multiplex PCR; the TCRdb copy retains only in-frame clones and omits some. The sample consists of about 66,000 clones, approximately 84% of them appearing once. Systemic immunosuppression or autoimmune disease history was grounds to exclude patients. The germline CDR1 and CDR2 sequences are SGHTA and FQGNSA. The CDR3 totals 13 residues. The germline V and J ends were trimmed by 1 base and 6 bases, with 10 bases remaining between them. This clonotype was obtained from an adult with an advanced solid tumor such as melanoma, head and neck, liver or kidney cancer. The specimen comprised CD4+ or CD8+ T cells sorted from blood, sampled in a trial of the OX40 agonist ivuxolimab. The J gene is TRBJ2-7, the V gene TRBV7-2; no definite D call. CDR3 DNA: TGTGCCAGCAGCTTAGACAAATCCGGCGAGCAGTACTTC. Translation gives CASSLDKSGEQYF.